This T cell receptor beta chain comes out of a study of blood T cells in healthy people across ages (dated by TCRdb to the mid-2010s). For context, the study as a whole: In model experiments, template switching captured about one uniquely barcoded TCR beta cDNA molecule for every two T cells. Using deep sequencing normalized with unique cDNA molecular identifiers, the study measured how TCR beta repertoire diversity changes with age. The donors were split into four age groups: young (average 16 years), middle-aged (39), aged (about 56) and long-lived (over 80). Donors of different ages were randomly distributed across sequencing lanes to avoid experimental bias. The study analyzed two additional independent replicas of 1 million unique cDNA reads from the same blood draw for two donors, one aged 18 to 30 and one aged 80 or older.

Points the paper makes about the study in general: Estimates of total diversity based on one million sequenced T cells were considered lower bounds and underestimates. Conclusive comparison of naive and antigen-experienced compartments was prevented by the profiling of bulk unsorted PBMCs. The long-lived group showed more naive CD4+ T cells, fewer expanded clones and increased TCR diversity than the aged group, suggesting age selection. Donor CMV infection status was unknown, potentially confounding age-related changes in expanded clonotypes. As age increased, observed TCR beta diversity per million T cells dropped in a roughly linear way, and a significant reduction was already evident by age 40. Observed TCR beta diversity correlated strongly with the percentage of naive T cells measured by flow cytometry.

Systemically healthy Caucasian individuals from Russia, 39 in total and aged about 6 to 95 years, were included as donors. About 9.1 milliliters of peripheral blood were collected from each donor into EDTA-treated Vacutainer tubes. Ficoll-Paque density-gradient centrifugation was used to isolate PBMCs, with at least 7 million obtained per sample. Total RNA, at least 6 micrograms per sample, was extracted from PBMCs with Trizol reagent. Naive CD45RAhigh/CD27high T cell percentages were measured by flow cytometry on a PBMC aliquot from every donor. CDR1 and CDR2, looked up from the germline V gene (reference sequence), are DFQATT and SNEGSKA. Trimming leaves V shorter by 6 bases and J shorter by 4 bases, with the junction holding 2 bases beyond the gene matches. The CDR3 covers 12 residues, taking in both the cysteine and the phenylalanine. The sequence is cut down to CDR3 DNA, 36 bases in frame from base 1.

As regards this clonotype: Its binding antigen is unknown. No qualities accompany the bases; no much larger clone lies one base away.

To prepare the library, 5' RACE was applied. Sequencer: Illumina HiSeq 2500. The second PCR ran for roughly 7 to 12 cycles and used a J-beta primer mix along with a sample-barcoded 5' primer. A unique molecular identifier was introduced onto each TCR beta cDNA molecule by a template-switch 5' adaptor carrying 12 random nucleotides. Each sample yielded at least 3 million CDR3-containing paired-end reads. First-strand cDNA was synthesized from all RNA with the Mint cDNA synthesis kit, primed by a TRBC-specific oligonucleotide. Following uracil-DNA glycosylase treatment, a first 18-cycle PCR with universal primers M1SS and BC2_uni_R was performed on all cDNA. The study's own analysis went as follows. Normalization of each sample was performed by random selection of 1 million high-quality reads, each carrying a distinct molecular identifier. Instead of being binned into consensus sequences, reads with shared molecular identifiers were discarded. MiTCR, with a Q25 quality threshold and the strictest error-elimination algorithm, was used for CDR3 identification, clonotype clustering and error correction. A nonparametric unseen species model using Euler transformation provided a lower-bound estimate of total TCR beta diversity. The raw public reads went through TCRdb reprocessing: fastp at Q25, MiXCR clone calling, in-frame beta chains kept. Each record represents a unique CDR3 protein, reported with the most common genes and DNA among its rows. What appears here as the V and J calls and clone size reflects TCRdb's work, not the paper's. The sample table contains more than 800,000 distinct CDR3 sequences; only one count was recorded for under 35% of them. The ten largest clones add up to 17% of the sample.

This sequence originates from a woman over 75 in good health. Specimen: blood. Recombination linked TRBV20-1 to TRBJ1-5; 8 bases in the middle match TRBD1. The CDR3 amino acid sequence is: CSAHRGNQPQHF. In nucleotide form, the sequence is TGCAGTGCGCACAGGGGGAATCAGCCCCAGCATTTT.